Following are 16 T cell receptor beta chains from one sample sequenced in a study of regulatory T cells in long-lasting Graves disease. Both iRepertoire HTBI primers and Arm-PCR of CDR3 regions were used to build the TCR beta libraries. TCRdb re-called the multiplex PCR reads through MiXCR, storing one row per CDR3 protein. Here the sample spans approximately 290,000 distinct CDR3 sequences, under 25% being singletons. Sample time point: persistent/refractory GD, antithyroid drugs over 5 years with positive TRAb. PBMCs were the source of the RNA used for TCR sequencing. Sequencing was performed on peripheral blood mononuclear cells (PBMCs), taken when the disease was refractory, from a patient treated with antithyroid drugs. These receptors all stem from a female donor with Graves disease.

The CDR3 nucleotides read TGTGCCAGCAGCTTGGGGACTAGAGATACGCAGTATTTT. Encoded protein: CASSLGTRDTQYF. The rearrangement joins TRBV7-3 to TRBJ2-3; the match to TRBD2 covers 8 bases. The CDR3 is 13 amino acids. Unmatched junction bases numbered 1, after V lost 3 bases and J lost 5 bases. The germline V gene has CDR1 SGHTA and CDR2 FQGTGA.

This clonotype appeared a few times. V usage is TRBV11-2 and J usage is TRBJ2-2; 8 nucleotides match TRBD2. There are 14 residues in the CDR3. The trim removed 1 base at V and 7 bases at J, leaving 2 bases unmatched. The germline V gene encodes CDR1 SGHAT and CDR2 FQNNGV. The CDR3 DNA follows: TGTGCCAGCAGCTTAGTCACTAGCGGCGGGGAGCTGTTTTTT. Translated: CASSLVTSGGELFF.

This clonotype was counted many times. The chain joins TRBV11-3 to TRBJ2-1; unclear D gene. Germline CDR1 is SGHNT and CDR2 is YENEEA. The ends were cut back, 6 bases at V and 3 bases at J, with 9 bases in the middle. CDR3 size: 13 residues. CDR3 DNA: TGTGCCAGCAGTTCATCCTTCTACAATGAGCAGTTCTTC. This gives the protein CASSSSFYNEQFF.

This clonotype turned up a few times. This sequence joins TRBV14 and TRBJ2-2; D unresolved. CDR1 and CDR2 from the germline V gene are SGHDN and FVKESK. The CDR3 length is 13 residues. V dropped 7 bases and J dropped 1 base, with 7 bases sitting between them. The CDR3 coding sequence is TGTGCCAGCAAGTCATTGAACACCGGGGAGCTGTTTTTT. It is translated as CASKSLNTGELFF.

The rearrangement uses TRBV7-9 and TRBJ2-7; D is perhaps TRBD1 (6 bases). CDR3 length equals 13 residues. V was trimmed by 7 bases and J by 4 bases, leaving 14 bases between them. The V gene's germline CDR1 is SEHNR and CDR2 FQNEAQ (reference sequence). This CDR3 is CASTITDSYEQYF. The DNA for the CDR3 is TGTGCCAGCACCATCACGGACAGTTACGAGCAGTACTTC.

This clonotype was seen a few times. The chain has TRBV20-1 and TRBJ1-6, with a possible D match to TRBD1 (6 bases). This CDR3 comprises 15 residues. V dropped 5 bases and J dropped 8 bases, with 19 bases sitting between them. Germline V gives CDR1 DFQATT, CDR2 SNEGSKA (reference sequence). The CDR3 coding sequence is TGCAGTGCTCCCAGATTCGGACAGTTAGATTCACCCCTCCACTTT. This translates into CSAPRFGQLDSPLHF.

This clonotype was found many times. The chain uses TRBV27 and TRBJ2-2; no clear D. V was shortened by 6 bases and J by 5 bases, with 7 bases between the two germline ends. CDR1 and CDR2 (germline): MNHEY, SMNVEV (reference sequence). The CDR3 contains 12 residues. DNA for the CDR3: TGTGCCAGCAGCTTAGGGACCGGGGAGCTGTTTTTT. This translates into CASSLGTGELFF.

This clonotype was counted a few times. This sequence joins TRBV14 and TRBJ2-7, with unresolved D. The V and J ends lost 4 bases and 2 bases respectively, with 9 bases between them. The CDR3 loop spans 13 amino acids. Germline V gives CDR1 SGHDN, CDR2 FVKESK. CDR3 nucleotides: TGTGCCAGCAGCCGCGCCGTAGCCTACGAGCAGTACTTC. As protein: CASSRAVAYEQYF.

J is TRBJ2-7 and V is TRBV4-1; 9 bases align to TRBD2. V shed 0 bases and J 2 bases; nucleotides not matched to a gene: 14. The CDR3 is 19 residues long. CDR1 and CDR2 (germline): MGHRA, YSYEKL. The DNA for the CDR3 is TGCGCCAGCAGCCAAGATGTCCTTGGGGCGGGAGGGGATGCCTACGAGCAGTACTTC. Protein sequence: CASSQDVLGAGGDAYEQYF.

The chain employs TRBV6-1 and TRBJ2-7; D gene uncertain. This CDR3 spans 14 amino acids. V was trimmed by 4 bases and J by 0 bases, leaving 10 bases between them. The germline V gene has CDR1 MNHNS and CDR2 SASEGT. In DNA, the CDR3 is TGTGCCAGCAGTGGGACCCGGAACTCCTACGAGCAGTACTTC. It is translated as CASSGTRNSYEQYF.

This chain connects TRBV4-3 to TRBJ1-6, with D uncertain. Germline CDR1 and CDR2: LGHNA and YSLEER. V lost 4 bases, J lost 8 bases, and 15 bases lay in between. CDR3 size: 15 residues. The DNA for the CDR3 is TGCGCCAGCAGCCCAATCTACAGTCTAGATTCACCCCTCCACTTT. It yields the protein CASSPIYSLDSPLHF.

The chain recombines TRBV29-1 with TRBJ2-5; D possibly matches TRBD1 or TRBD2 (5 bases each). The CDR3 is made up of 16 amino acids. Looked up from germline, CDR1 is SQVTM and CDR2 is ANQGSEA. V lost 5 bases and J 3 bases, leaving 22 bases between the germline ends. This chain's CDR3 is CSVWDRLEQAKETQYF. DNA of the CDR3: TGCAGCGTTTGGGACCGACTCGAGCAGGCGAAAGAGACCCAGTACTTC.

The rearrangement joins TRBV5-1 to TRBJ1-1, with unresolved D. The CDR3 length is 12 residues. Trimming pared 7 bases from V and 7 bases from J, leaving 14 bases between. Germline CDR1 is SGHRS and CDR2 is YFSETQ. The CDR3: CASFDAPDEAFF. For the CDR3, the DNA is TGCGCCAGCTTTGATGCGCCAGATGAAGCTTTCTTT.

The J gene is TRBJ1-2, the V gene TRBV28; D is ambiguous. The germline V and J ends were trimmed by 7 bases and 6 bases, with 18 bases remaining between them. This CDR3 has 14 amino acids. Germline lookup yields CDR1 MDHEN and CDR2 SYDVKM. CDR3 residues: CASTLLREANGYTF. CDR3 coding DNA: TGTGCCAGCACCCTTTTACGGGAAGCTAATGGCTACACCTTC.

This clonotype was seen only a few times. The V gene is TRBV9, the J gene TRBJ1-2; no reliable D call. The V gene lost 3 bases and the J gene lost 6 bases, with 12 bases spanning the gap. CDR1 is SGDLS, CDR2 YYNGEE, per germline. The CDR3 contains 13 residues. CDR3 coding DNA: TGTGCCAGCAGCGCCTGGACGGAGGATGGCTACACCTTC. The encoded protein is CASSAWTEDGYTF. The complete variable domain, with remaining parts taken from reference TRBV9 and TRBJ1-2, reads DSGVTQTPKHLITATGQRVTLRCSPRSGDLSVYWYQQSLDQGLQFLIQYYNGEERAKGNILERFSAQQFPDLHSELNLSSLELGDSALYFCASSAWTEDGYTFGSGTRLTVV.

This clonotype was seen only a few times. The V gene is TRBV30, the J gene TRBJ2-7; maybe TRBD2 (5 bases). The germline V gene encodes CDR1 GTSNPN and CDR2 SVGIG (reference sequence). The CDR3 is 13 amino acids. Trimming pared 1 base from V and 2 bases from J, leaving 9 bases between. In nucleotides, the CDR3 is TGTGCCTGGAGTGATGAGAGGGCCTACGAGCAGTACTTC. This gives the protein CAWSDERAYEQYF.